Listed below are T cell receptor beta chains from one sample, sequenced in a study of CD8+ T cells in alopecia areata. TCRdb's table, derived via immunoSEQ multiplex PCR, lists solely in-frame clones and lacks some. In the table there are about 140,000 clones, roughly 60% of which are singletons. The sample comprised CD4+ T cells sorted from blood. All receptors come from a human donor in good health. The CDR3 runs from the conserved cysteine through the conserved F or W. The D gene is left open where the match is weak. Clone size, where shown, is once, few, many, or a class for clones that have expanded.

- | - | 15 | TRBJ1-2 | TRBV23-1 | TGCGCCAGCACGATGGGGCCCCCCACTAACTATGGCTACACCTTC | CASTMGPPTNYGYTF
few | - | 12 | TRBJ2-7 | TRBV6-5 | TGTGCCAGCATCTCGAGCTCCTACGAGCAGTACTTC | CASISSSYEQYF
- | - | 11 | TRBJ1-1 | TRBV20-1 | TGCAGTGCTCTAGACAGGCGGGCAGCTTTCTTT | CSALDRRAAFF
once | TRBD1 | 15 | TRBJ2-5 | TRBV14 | TGTGCCAGCAGCCACTGGACAGGGGGACTGGAGACCCAGTACTTC | CASSHWTGGLETQYF
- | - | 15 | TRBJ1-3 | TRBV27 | TGTGCCAGCAGTTTATCTGGGACGGCTGGAAACACCATATATTTT | CASSLSGTAGNTIYF
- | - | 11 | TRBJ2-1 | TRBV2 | TGTGCCAGCAGTTATTCGAATGAGCAGTTCTTC | CASSYSNEQFF
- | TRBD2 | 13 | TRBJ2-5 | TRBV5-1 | TGCGCCAGCAGCACTGGCGGGGGAGAGACCCAGTACTTC | CASSTGGGETQYF
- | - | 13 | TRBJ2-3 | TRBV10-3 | TGTGCCATCAGTGCAGCGTTGGGAGATACGCAGTATTTT | CAISAALGDTQYF
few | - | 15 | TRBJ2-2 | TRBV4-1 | TGCGCCAGCAGCCTGCGGGGTACGAACACCGGGGAGCTGTTTTTT | CASSLRGTNTGELFF
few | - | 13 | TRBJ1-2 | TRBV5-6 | TGTGCCAGCAGCTCGGACGCCCTTTATGGCTACACCTTC | CASSSDALYGYTF
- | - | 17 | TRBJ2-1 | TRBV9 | TGTGCCAGCAGCCCCCAGGGGACGTCGAGCTCCTACAATGAGCAGTTCTTC | CASSPQGTSSSYNEQFF
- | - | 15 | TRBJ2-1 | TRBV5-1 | TGCGCCAGCAGCCCGTCGGGGGGCCCCTACAATGAGCAGTTCTTC | CASSPSGGPYNEQFF
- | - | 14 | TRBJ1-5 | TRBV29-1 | TGCAGCGTTGTCGTGGCACAGGGTGCCCAGCCCCAGCATTTT | CSVVVAQGAQPQHF
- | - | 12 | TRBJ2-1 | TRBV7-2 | TGTGCCAGCAGCTTGAGCCACAATGAGCAGTTCTTC | CASSLSHNEQFF
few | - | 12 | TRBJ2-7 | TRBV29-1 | TGCAGCGTTGTGGGAGTAAACGACGAGCAGTACTTC | CSVVGVNDEQYF
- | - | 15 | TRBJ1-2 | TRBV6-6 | TGTGCCAGCGGGCCAGGGGCGGCCGGAGACTATGGCTACACCTTC | CASGPGAAGDYGYTF
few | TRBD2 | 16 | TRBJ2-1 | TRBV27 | TGTGCCAGCAGTCGGGCCGGGACTAGCGGGAGGTACGTGCAGTTCTTC | CASSRAGTSGRYVQFF
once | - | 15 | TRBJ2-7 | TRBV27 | TGTGCCAGCAGCTGGGGGCCTCAACAGACCTACGAGCAGTACTTC | CASSWGPQQTYEQYF
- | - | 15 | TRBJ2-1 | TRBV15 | TGTGCCACCAGCAGATCGGACAGTTCCTACAATGAGCAGTTCTTC | CATSRSDSSYNEQFF
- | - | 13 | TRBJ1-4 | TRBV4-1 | TGCGCCAGCAGCCTCGGGGTTAATGAAAAACTGTTTTTT | CASSLGVNEKLFF
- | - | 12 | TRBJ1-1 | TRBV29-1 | TGCAGCGTTGAAGATCGAGGACTCAAAGCTTTCTTT | CSVEDRGLKAFF
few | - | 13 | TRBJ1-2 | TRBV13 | TGTGCCAGCAGCTCGGCAGGGGACTATGGCTACACCTTC | CASSSAGDYGYTF
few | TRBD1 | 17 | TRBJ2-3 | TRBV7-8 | TGTGCCAGCAGCTTGGGTTCGACAGGGGATCGAACAGATACGCAGTATTTT | CASSLGSTGDRTDTQYF
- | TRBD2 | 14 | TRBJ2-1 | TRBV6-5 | TGTGCCAGCAGCCTGCGGACGGGAGGAAATGAGCAGTTCTTC | CASSLRTGGNEQFF
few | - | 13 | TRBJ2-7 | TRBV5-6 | TGTGCCAGCAGCTCTCCGTTCTACTACGAGCAGTACTTC | CASSSPFYYEQYF
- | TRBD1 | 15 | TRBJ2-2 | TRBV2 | TGTGCCTCATGCGCGGACAGGGCAGGCACCGGGGAGCTGTTTTTT | CASCADRAGTGELFF
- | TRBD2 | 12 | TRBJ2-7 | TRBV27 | TGTGCCAGCAAAAGGACTAGCGGCGAGCAGTACTTC | CASKRTSGEQYF
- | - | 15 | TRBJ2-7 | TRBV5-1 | TGCGCCAGCAGCTTGGCATCTAGCAACGGGGGCGAGCAGTACTTC | CASSLASSNGGEQYF
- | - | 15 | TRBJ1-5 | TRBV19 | TGTGCCAGTAGTCGCCACGTGGGGGAGAATCAGCCCCAGCATTTT | CASSRHVGENQPQHF